This T cell receptor beta chain originates from a study of T cells in localized non-small cell lung cancer. V lost 9 bases to trimming and J lost 1 base, with 12 bases between them. The length of the CDR3 is 13 residues. Germline V lookup: CDR1 MNHNS, CDR2 SASEGT. Method: immunoSEQ multiplex PCR; TCRdb's copy keeps in-frame clones and lacks some. The profile covers around 5,000 clones, with more than 85% appearing a single time and less than 3% taken by the ten largest. About this clone: The antigen is undetermined.

Study-level points and caveats: Since sequencing was restricted to only one region of the tumor, intratumor heterogeneity remains a possibility. Paired adjacent lung recovered a median roughly 56 of the top 100 tumor clones. A denser population of T cells in blood accompanied longer overall survival. There was higher T cell clonality in uninvolved adjacent lung than in tumor, and it was highest there.

The V gene is TRBV6-1, the J gene TRBJ1-1; D perhaps matches TRBD1 (6 bases). Here the sequenced sample was peripheral blood, taken before any cancer treatment. This TCR came from a woman aged 40-69 years with stage I lung adenocarcinoma. CDR3 sequence: CASPQGQNTEAFF. For the CDR3, the DNA is TGTGCCAGTCCACAGGGTCAGAACACTGAAGCTTTCTTT.